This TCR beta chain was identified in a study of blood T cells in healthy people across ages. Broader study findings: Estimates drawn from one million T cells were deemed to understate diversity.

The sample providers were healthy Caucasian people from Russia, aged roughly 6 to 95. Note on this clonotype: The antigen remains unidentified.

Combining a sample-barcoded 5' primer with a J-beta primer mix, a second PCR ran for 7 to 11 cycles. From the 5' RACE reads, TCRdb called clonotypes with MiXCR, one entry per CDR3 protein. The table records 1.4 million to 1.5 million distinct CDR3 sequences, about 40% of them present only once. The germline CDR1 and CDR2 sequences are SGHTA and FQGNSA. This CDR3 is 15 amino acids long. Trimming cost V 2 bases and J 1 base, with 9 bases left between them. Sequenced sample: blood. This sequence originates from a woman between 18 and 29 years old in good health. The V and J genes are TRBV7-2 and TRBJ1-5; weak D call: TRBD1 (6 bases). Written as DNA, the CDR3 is TGTGCCAGCAGCTTATGGGGGCTAAGCAATCAGCCCCAGCATTTT. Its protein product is CASSLWGLSNQPQHF.